This T cell receptor (beta chain) stems from a study of OX40 agonist ivuxolimab in advanced cancers. CDR3 length: 13 amino acids. Germline lookup yields CDR1 MNHNY and CDR2 SVGAGI (reference sequence). This table comes from immunoSEQ multiplex PCR, and its TCRdb copy is limited to in-frame clones, with some not included. The data contain about 100,000 clones, just over 90% of them singletons. V usage is TRBV6-6 and J usage is TRBJ2-5, with 10 bases aligning to TRBD1. The J call may not be correct, given that the DNA end is closer to TRBJ2-7. This TCR was sampled from an adult with an advanced solid tumor such as melanoma, head and neck, liver or kidney cancer. Sample: CD4+ or CD8+ T cells sorted from blood, taken in a trial of the OX40 agonist ivuxolimab. The CDR3 DNA reads TGTGCCAGCAGCCGGGGACAGGGGAGCGAGCAGTACTTC. The encoded protein is CASSRGQGSEQYF.